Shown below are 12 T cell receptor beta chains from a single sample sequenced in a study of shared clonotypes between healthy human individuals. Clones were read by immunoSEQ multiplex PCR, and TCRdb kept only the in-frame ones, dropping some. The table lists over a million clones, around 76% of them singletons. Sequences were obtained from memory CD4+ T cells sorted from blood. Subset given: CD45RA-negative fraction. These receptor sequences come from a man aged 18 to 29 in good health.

The CDR3 coding sequence is TGTGCCAGTAGTGATACAGGGTACTGGAATCAGCCCCAGCATTTT. This encodes CASSDTGYWNQPQHF. The V and J genes are TRBV19 and TRBJ1-5; D may be TRBD1 (6 bases). CDR3 size: 15 residues. Trimming took 5 bases from V and 4 from J, leaving 15 bases between them. Germline V gene data show CDR1 as LNHDA and CDR2 as SQIVND (reference sequence).

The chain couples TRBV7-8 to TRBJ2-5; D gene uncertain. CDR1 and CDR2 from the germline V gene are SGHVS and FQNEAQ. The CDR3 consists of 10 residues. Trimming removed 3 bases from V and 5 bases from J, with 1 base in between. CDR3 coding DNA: TGTGCCAGCAGCTTGGAGACCCAGTACTTC. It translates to CASSLETQYF.

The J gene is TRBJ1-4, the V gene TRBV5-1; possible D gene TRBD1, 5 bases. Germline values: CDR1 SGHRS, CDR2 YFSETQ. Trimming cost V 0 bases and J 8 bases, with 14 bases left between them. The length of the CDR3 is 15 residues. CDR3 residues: CASSLATGQGEKLFF. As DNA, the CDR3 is TGCGCCAGCAGCTTGGCCACAGGCCAGGGCGAAAAACTGTTTTTT.

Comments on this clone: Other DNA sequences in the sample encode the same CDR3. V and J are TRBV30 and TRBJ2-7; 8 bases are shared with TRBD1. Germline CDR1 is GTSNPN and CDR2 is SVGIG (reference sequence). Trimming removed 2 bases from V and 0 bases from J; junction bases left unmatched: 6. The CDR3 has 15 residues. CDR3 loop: CAWSSPGQASYEQYF. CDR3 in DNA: TGTGCCTGGAGTTCCCCGGGACAGGCCTCCTACGAGCAGTACTTC.

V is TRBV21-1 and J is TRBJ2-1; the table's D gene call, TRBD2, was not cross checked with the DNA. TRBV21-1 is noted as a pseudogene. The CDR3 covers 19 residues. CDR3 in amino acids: CASSKVWLVGGRGADEQFF. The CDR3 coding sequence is TGTGCCAGCAGCAAAGTATGGTTAGTCGGCGGGAGGGGGGCCGATGAGCAGTTCTTC.

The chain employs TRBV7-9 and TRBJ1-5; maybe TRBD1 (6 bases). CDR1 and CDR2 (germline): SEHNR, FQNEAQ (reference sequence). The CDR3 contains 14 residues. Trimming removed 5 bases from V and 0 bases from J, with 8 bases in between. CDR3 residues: CASSRDISNQPQHF. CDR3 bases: TGTGCCAGCAGCCGGGACATTAGCAATCAGCCCCAGCATTTT. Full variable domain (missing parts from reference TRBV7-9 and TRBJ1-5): DTGVSQNPRHKITKRGQNVTFRCDPISEHNRLYWYRQTLGQGPEFLTYFQNEAQLEKSRLLSDRFSAERPKGSFSTLEIQRTEQGDSAMYLCASSRDISNQPQHFGDGTRLSIL.

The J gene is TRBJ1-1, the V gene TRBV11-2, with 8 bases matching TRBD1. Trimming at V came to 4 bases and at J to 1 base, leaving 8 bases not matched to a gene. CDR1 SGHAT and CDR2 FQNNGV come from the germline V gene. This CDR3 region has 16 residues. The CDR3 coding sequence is TGTGCCAGCAGCTCCCGGACAGGGAGAGGGAACACTGAAGCTTTCTTT. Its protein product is CASSSRTGRGNTEAFF.

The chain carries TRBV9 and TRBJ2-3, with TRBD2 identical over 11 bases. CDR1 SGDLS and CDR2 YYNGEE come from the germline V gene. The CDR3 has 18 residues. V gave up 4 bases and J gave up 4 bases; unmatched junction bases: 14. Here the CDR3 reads CASSPLPFSGGASDTQYF. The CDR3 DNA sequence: TGTGCCAGCAGCCCCCTTCCCTTTAGCGGGGGGGCATCAGATACGCAGTATTTT. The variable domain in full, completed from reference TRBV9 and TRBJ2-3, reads DSGVTQTPKHLITATGQRVTLRCSPRSGDLSVYWYQQSLDQGLQFLIQYYNGEERAKGNILERFSAQQFPDLHSELNLSSLELGDSALYFCASSPLPFSGGASDTQYFGPGTRLTVL.

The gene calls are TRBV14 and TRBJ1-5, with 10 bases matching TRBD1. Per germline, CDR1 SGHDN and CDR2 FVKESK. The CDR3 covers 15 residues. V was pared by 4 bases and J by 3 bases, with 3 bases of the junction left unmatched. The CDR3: CASSPGTGVNQPQHF. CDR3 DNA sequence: TGTGCCAGCAGCCCCGGGACAGGGGTCAATCAGCCCCAGCATTTT.

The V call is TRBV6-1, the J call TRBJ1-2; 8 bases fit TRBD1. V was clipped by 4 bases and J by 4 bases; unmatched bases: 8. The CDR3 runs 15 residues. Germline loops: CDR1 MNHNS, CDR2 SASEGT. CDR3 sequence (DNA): TGTGCCAGCAGTGGACAGGGGAGCGTTATCTATGGCTACACCTTC. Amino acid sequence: CASSGQGSVIYGYTF.

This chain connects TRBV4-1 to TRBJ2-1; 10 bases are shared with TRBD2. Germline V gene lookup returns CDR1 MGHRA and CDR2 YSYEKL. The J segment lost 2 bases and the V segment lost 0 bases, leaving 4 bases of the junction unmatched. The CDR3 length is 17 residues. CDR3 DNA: TGCGCCAGCAGCCAAGATGAAACTAGCGGGGCCTACAATGAGCAGTTCTTC. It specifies CASSQDETSGAYNEQFF.

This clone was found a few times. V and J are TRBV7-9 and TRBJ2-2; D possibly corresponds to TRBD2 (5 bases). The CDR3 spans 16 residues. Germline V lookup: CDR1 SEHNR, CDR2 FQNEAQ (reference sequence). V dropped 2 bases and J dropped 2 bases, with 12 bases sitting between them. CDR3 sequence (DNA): TGTGCCAGCAGCTTAACTAAGGGAGCCAACACCGGGGAGCTGTTTTTT. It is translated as CASSLTKGANTGELFF.